The clone carrying this T cell receptor beta chain was recorded at least ten times. These data originate in a study of T-cell reconstitution after alpha-beta-depleted transplantation in children. For TCRbeta, the library was prepared with unique molecular identifiers. TCRdb processed the PCR reads anew with MiXCR; each CDR3 protein has one entry. The sample lists some 240,000 distinct CDR3 sequences, around 12% seen once, with 2.6% in the top ten. Germline CDR1 is MGHDK and CDR2 is SYGVNS. After removal of 7 bases from V and 3 bases from J, the junction contained 7 bases not matched to a gene. The CDR3 is 14 residues long.

The sequenced sample was PBMCs from the stem cell graft donor, obtained from the stem cell graft. The clonotype originates from a human donor who donated a stem cell graft to a child with acute lymphoblastic leukemia. This chain links TRBV25-1 with TRBJ2-3, with 7 nucleotides matching TRBD1. DNA for the CDR3: TGTGCCAGCACCACAGGGGTTTTTACAGATACGCAGTATTTT. It codes for CASTTGVFTDTQYF.